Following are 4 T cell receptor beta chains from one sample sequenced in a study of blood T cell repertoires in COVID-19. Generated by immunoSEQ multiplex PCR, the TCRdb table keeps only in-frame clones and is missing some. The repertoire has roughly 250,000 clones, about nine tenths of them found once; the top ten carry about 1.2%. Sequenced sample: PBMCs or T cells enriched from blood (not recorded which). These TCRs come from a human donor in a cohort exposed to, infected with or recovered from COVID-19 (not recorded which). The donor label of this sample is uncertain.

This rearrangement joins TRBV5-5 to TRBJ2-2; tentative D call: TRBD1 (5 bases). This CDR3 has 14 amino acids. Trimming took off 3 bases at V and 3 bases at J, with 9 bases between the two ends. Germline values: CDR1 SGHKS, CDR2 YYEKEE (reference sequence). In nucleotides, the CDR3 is TGTGCCAGCAGCTCAGGGCCGGACACCGGGGAGCTGTTTTTT. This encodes CASSSGPDTGELFF.

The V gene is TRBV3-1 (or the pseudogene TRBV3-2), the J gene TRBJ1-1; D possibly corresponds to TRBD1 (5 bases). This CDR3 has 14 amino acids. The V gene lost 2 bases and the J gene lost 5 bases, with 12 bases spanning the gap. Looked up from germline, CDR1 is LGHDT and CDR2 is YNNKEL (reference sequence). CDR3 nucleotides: TGTGCCAGCAGCCAACAGGGCGTTGGGACTGAAGCTTTCTTT. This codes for CASSQQGVGTEAFF.

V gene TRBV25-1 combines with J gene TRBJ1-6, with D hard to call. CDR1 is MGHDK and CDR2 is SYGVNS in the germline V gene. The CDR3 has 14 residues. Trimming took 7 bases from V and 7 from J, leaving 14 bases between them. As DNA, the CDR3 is TGTGCCAGCACCGGGGTTGGACGAAATTCACCCCTCCACTTT. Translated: CASTGVGRNSPLHF.

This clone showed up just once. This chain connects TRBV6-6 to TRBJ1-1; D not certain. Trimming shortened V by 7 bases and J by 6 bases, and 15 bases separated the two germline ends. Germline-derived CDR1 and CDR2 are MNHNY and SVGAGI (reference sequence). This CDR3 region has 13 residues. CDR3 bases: TGTGCCAGCATCCTAATCGAGGAGGCTGAAGCTTTCTTT. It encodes CASILIEEAEAFF.